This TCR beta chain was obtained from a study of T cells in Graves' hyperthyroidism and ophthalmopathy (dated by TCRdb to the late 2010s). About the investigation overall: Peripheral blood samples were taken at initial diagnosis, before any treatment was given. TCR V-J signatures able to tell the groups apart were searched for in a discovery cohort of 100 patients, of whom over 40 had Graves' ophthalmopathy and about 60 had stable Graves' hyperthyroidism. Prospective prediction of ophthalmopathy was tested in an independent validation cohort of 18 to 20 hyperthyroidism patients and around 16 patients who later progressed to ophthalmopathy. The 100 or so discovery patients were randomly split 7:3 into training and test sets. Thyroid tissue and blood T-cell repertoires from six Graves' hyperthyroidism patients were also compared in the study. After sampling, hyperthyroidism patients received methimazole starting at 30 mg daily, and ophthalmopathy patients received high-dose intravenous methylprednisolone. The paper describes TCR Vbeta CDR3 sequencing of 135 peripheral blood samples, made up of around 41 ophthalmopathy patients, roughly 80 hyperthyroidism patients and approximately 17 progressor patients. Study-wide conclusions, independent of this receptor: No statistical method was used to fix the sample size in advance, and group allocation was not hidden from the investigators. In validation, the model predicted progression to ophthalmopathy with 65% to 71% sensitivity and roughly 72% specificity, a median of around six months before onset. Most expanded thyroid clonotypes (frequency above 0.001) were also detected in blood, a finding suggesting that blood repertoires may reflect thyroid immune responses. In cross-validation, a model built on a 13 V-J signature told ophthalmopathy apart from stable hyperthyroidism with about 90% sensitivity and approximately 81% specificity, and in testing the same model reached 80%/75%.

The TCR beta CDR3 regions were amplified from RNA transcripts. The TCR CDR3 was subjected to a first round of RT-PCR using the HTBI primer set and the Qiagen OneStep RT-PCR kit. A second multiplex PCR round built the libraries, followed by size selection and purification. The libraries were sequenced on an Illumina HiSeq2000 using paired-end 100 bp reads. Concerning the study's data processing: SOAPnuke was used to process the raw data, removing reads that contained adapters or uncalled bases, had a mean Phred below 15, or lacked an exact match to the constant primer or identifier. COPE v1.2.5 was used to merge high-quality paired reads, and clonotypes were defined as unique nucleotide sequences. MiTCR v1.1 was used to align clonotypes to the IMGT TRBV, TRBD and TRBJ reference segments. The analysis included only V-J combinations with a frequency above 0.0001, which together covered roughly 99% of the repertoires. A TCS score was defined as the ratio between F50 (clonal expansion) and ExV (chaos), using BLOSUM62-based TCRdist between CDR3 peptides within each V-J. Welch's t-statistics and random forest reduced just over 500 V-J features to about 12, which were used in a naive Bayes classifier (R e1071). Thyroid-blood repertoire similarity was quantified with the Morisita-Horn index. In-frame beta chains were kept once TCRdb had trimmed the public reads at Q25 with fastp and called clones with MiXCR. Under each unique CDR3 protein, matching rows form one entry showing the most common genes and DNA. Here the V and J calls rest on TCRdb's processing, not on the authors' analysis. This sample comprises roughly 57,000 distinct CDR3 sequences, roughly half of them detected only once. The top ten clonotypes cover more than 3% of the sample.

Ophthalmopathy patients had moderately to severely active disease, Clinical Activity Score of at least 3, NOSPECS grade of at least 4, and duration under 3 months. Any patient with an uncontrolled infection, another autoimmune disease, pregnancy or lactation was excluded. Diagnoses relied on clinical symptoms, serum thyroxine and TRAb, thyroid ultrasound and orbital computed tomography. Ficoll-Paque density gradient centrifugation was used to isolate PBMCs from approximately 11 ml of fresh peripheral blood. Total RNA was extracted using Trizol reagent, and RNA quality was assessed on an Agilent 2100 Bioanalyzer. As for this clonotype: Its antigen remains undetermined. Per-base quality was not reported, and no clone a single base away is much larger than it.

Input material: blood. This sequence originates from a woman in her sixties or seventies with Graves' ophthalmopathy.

The nucleotide sequence reads TGCGCCAGCAGCTGGGAGGGCGCCGGGGCCAACGTCCTGACTTTC. It translates as CASSWEGAGANVLTF. The V and J segments used are TRBV5-1 and TRBJ2-6; 7 bases in the junction line up with TRBD2. Unmatched junction bases come to 4, with V trimmed by 3 bases and J by 4 bases. Including cysteine and phenylalanine, the CDR3 has 15 amino acids. The read is trimmed to its CDR3 DNA, 45 bases read in frame from base 1. Via the germline V gene, CDR1 is SGHRS and CDR2 YFSETQ.